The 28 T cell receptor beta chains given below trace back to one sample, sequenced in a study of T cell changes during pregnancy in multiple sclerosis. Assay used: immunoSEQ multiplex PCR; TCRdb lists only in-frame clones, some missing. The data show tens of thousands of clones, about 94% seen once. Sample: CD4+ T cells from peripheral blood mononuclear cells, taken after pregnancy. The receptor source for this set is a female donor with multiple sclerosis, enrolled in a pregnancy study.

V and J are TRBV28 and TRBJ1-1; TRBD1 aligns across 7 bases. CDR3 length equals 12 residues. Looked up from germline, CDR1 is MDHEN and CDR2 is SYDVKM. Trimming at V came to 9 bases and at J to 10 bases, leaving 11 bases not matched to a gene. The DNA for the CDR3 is TGTGCCAGTAGGAACAGGGGATTCCGAGCTTTCTTT. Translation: CASRNRGFRAFF.

The CDR3 protein is CASSEPGGSSGNTIYF. The DNA of the CDR3 is TGTGCCAGTAGTGAACCAGGGGGTTCCTCTGGAAACACCATATATTTT. The V gene is TRBV19, the J gene TRBJ1-3; the match to TRBD1 covers 7 bases. Germline values: CDR1 LNHDA, CDR2 SQIVND (reference sequence). After removal of 5 bases from V and 0 bases from J, the junction contained 7 bases not matched to a gene. The CDR3 has 16 residues.

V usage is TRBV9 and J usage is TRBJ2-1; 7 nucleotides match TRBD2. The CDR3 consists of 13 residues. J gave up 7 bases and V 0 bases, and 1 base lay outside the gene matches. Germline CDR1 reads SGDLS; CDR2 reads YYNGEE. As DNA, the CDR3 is TGTGCCAGCAGCGTAGGGGGAGGGAATGAGCAGTTCTTC. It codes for CASSVGGGNEQFF.

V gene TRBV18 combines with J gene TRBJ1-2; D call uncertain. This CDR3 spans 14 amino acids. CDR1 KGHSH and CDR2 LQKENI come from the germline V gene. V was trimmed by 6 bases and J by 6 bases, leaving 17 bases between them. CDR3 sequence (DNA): TGTGCCAGCTCGCCTGGAAACCCGGGAAATGGCTACACCTTC. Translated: CASSPGNPGNGYTF.

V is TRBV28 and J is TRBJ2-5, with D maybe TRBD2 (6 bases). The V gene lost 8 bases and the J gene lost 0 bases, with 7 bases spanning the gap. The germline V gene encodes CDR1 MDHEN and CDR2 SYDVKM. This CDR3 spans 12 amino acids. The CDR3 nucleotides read TGTGCCAGCGGAGGGTACCAAGAGACCCAGTACTTC. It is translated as CASGGYQETQYF.

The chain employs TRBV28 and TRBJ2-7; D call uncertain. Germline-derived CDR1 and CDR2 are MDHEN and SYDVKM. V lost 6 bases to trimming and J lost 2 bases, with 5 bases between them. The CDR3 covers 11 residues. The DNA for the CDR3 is TGTGCCAGCAGCCTTACCTACGAGCAGTACTTC. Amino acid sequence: CASSLTYEQYF.

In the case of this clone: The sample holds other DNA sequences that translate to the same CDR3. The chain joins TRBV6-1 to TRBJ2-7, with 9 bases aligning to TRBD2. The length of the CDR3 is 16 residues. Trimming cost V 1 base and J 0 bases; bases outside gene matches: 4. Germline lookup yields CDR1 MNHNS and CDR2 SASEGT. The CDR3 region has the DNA TGTGCCAGCAGTGAAGGCTTAGCGGGAGTCTCCTACGAGCAGTACTTC. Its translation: CASSEGLAGVSYEQYF.

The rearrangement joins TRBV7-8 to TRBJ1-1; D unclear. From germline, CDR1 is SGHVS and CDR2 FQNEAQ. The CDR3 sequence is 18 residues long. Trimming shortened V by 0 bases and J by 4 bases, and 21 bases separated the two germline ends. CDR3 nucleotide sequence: TGTGCCAGCAGCTTAGCGTCCCCCGGACCGTTACGGGGCACTGAAGCTTTCTTT. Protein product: CASSLASPGPLRGTEAFF. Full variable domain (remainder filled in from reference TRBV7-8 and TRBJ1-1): GAGVSQSPRYKVAKRGQDVALRCDPISGHVSLFWYQQALGQGPEFLTYFQNEAQLDKSGLPSDRFFAERPEGSVSTLKIQRTQQEDSAVYLCASSLASPGPLRGTEAFFGQGTRLTVV.

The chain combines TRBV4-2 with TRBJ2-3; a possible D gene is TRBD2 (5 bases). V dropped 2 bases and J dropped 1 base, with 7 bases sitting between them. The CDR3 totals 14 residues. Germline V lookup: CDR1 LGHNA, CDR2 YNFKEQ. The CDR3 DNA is TGTGCCAGCAGCCAAATACTAGGCACAGATACGCAGTATTTT. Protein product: CASSQILGTDTQYF.

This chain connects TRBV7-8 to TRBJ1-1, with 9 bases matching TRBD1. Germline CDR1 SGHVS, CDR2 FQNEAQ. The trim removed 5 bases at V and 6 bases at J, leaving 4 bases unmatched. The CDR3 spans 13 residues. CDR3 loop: CASSARDRAEAFF. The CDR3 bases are TGTGCCAGCAGCGCCCGGGACAGGGCTGAAGCTTTCTTT.

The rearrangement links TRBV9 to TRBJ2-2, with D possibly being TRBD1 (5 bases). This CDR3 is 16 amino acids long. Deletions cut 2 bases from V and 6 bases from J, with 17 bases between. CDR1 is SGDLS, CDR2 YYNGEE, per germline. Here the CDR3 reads CASSVAGPRVPGELFF. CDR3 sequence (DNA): TGTGCCAGCAGCGTTGCCGGGCCCAGGGTACCCGGGGAGCTGTTTTTT.

CDR3 amino acids: CASSYTDRGAEAFF. DNA of the CDR3: TGTGCCAGCAGTTACACCGACAGGGGGGCTGAAGCTTTCTTT. V gene TRBV6-5 combines with J gene TRBJ1-1; 9 bases agree with TRBD1. The germline gives CDR1 MNHEY, CDR2 SVGAGI. Losses at the gene ends were 2 bases for V and 6 bases for J; bases not matched to a gene: 4. This CDR3 comprises 14 residues.

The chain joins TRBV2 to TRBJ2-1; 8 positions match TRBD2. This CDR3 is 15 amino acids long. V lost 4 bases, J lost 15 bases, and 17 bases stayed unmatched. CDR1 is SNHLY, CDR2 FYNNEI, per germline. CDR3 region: CASSGRVTSAGLWFF. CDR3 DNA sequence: TGTGCCAGCAGTGGAAGAGTGACTAGCGCCGGTCTCTGGTTCTTC. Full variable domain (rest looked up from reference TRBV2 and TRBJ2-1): EPEVTQTPSHQVTQMGQEVILRCVPISNHLYFYWYRQILGQKVEFLVSFYNNEISEKSEIFDDQFSVERPDGSNFTLKIRSTKLEDSAMYFCASSGRVTSAGLWFFGPGTRLTVL.

DNA of the CDR3: TGTGCCAGCAGCTTGGAGGAGCCCACAGATACGCAGTATTTT. Its translation is CASSLEEPTDTQYF. The gene calls are TRBV5-6 and TRBJ2-3; D gene uncertain. V was trimmed by 0 bases and J by 2 bases, leaving 7 bases between them. Germline V gene lookup returns CDR1 SGHDT and CDR2 YYEEEE. The CDR3 spans 14 residues.

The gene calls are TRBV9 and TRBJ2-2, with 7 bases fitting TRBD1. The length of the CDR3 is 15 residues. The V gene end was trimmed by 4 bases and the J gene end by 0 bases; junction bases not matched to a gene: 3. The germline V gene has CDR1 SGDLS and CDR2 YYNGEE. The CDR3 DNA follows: TGTGCCAGCAGCAGGCAGGGGGCGAACACCGGGGAGCTGTTTTTT. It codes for CASSRQGANTGELFF.

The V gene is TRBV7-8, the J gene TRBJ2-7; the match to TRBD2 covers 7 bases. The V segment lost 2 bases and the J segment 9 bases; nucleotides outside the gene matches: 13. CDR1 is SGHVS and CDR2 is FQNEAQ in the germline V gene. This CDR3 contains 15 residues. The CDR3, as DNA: TGTGCCAGCAGCTTACGGGCCGGGACTAAGATAGGGCAGTACTTC. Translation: CASSLRAGTKIGQYF.

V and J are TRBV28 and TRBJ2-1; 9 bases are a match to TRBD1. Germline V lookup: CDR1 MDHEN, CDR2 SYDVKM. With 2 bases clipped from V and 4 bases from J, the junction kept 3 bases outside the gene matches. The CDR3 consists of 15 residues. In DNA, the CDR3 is TGTGCCAGCAGTTTACCGGGACAGGGATACAATGAGCAGTTCTTC. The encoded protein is CASSLPGQGYNEQFF.

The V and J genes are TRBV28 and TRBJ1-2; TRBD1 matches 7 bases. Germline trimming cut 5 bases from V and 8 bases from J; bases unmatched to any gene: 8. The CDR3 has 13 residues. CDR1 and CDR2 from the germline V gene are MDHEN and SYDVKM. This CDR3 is CASSVKGARGYTF. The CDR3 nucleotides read TGTGCCAGCAGTGTAAAGGGGGCGCGGGGCTACACCTTC.

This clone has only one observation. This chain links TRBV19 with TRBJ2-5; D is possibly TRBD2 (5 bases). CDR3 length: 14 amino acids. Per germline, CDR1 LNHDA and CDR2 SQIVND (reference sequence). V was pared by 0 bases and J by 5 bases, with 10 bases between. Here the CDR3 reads CASSIDGSGETQYF. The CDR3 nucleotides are TGTGCCAGTAGTATAGACGGCTCGGGGGAGACCCAGTACTTC.

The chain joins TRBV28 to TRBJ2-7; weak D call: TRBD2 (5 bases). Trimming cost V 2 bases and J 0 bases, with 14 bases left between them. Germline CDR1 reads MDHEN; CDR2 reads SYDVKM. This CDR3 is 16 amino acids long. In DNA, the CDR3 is TGTGCCAGCAGTTTAACTTATCGGGGTCCCTCCTACGAGCAGTACTTC. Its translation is CASSLTYRGPSYEQYF.

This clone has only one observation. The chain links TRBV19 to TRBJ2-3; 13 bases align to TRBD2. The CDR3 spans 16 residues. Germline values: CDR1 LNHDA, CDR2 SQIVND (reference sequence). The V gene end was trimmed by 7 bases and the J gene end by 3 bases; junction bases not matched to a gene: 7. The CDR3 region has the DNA TGTGCCAGTACCCATCGGACTAGCGGGAGAACAGATACGCAGTATTTT. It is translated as CASTHRTSGRTDTQYF.

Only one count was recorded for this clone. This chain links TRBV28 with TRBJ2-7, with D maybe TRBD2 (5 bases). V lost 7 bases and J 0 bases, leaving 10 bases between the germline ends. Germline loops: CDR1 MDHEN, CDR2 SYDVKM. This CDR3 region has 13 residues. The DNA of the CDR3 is TGTGCCAGCAAGAAAGGGAGCTCCTACGAGCAGTACTTC. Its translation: CASKKGSSYEQYF.

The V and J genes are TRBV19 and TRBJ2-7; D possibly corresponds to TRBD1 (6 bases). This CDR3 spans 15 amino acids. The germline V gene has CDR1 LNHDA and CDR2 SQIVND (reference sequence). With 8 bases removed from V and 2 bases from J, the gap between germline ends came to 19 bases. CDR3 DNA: TGTGCCAGTGGACACGGGACACCTATTCCCTACGAGCAGTACTTC. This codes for CASGHGTPIPYEQYF. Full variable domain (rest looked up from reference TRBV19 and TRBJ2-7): DGGITQSPKYLFRKEGQNVTLSCEQNLNHDAMYWYRQDPGQGLRLIYYSQIVNDFQKGDIAEGYSVSREKKESFPLTVTSAQKNPTAFYLCASGHGTPIPYEQYFGPGTRLTVT.

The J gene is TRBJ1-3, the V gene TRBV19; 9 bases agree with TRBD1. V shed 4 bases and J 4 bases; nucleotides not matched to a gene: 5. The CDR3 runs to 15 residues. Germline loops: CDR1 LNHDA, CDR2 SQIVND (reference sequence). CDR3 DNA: TGTGCCAGTAGTAGCTACAGGGGGCCCGGAAACACCATATATTTT. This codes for CASSSYRGPGNTIYF.

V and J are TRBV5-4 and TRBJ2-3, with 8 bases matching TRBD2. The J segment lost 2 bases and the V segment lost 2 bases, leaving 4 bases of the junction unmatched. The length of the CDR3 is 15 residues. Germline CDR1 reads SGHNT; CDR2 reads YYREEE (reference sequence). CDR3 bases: TGTGCCAGCAGCTTAGCGGGAGAGGCCACAGATACGCAGTATTTT. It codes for CASSLAGEATDTQYF.

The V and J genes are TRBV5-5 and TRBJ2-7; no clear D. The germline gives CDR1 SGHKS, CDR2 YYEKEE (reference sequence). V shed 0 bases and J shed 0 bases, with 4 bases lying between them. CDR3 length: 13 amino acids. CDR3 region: CASSLVLSYEQYF. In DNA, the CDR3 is TGTGCCAGCAGCTTGGTCCTCTCCTACGAGCAGTACTTC.

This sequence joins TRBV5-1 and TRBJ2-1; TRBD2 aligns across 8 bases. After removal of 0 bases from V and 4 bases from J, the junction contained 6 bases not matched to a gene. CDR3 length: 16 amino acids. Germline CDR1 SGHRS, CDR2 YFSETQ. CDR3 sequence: CASSLGGASGYNEQFF. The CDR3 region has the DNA TGCGCCAGCAGCTTGGGGGGGGCTAGCGGGTACAATGAGCAGTTCTTC.

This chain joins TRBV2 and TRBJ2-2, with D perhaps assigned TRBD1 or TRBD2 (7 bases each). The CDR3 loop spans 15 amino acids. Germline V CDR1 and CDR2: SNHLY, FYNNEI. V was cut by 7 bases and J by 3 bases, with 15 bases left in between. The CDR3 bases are TGTGCCAGCACGGAAGCAGGGGGGGACACCGGGGAGCTGTTTTTT. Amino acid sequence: CASTEAGGDTGELFF.